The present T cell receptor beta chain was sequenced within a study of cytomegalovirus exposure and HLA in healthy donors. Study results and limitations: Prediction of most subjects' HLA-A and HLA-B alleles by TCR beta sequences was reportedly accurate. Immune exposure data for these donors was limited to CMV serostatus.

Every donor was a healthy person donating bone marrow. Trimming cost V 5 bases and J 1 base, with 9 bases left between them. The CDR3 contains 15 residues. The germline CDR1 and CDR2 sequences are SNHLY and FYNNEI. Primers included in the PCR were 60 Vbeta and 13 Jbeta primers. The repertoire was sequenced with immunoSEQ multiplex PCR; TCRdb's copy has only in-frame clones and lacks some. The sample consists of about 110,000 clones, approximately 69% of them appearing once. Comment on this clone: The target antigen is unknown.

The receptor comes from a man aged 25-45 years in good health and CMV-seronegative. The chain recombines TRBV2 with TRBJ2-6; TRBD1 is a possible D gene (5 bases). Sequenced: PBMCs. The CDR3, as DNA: TGTGCCAGCAGTCGACAGCTATCTGGGGCCAACGTCCTGACTTTC. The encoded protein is CASSRQLSGANVLTF.